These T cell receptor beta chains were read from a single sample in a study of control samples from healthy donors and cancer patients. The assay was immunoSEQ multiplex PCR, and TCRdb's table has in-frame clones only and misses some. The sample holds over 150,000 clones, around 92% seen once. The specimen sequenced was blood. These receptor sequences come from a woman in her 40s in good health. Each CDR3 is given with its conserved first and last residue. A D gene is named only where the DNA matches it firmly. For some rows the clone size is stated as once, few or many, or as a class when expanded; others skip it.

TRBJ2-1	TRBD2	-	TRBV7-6	CASSSPMRGRSSYNEQFF	TGTGCCAGCAGCTCACCCATGCGGGGGAGAAGCTCCTACAATGAGCAGTTCTTC
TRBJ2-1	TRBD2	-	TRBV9	CASSSGGVPNEQFF	TGTGCCAGCAGCAGCGGGGGGGTTCCCAATGAGCAGTTCTTC
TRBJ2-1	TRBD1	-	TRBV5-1	CASSLDGTGSYNEQFF	TGCGCCAGCAGCTTGGACGGGACAGGTTCCTACAATGAGCAGTTCTTC
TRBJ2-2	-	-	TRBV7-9	CASSPSPSGELFF	TGTGCCAGCAGCCCCAGTCCTTCGGGGGAGCTGTTTTTT
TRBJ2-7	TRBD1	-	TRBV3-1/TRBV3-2	CASSHWDRVYEQYF	TGTGCCAGCAGCCATTGGGACAGGGTCTACGAGCAGTACTTC
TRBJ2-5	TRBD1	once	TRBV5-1	CASSLWGTGEETQYF	TGCGCCAGCAGCTTGTGGGGGACAGGGGAAGAGACCCAGTACTTC
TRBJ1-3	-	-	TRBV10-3	CAISAAGSGNTIYF	TGTGCCATCAGTGCTGCGGGGTCTGGAAACACCATATATTTT
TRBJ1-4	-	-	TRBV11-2	CASSSQGQANEKLFF	TGTGCCAGCAGCTCCCAGGGTCAGGCTAATGAAAAACTGTTTTTT
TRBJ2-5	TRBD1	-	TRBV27	CASRTGAVETQYF	TGTGCCAGCAGAACAGGGGCGGTTGAGACCCAGTACTTC
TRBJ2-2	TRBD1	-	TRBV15	CATRQETTGTDTGELFF	TGTGCCACCAGGCAAGAAACGACAGGGACCGACACCGGGGAGCTGTTTTTT
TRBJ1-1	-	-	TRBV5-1	CASSFFHTTEAFF	TGCGCCAGCAGCTTCTTTCACACCACTGAAGCTTTCTTT
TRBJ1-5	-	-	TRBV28	CALGEHNQPQHF	TGTGCGCTAGGAGAACACAATCAGCCCCAGCATTTT
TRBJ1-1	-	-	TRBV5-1	CASSWGANTEAFF	TGCGCCAGCAGCTGGGGGGCGAACACTGAAGCTTTCTTT
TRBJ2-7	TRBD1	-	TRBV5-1	CASATGGSHEQYF	TGCGCCAGCGCAACAGGGGGCTCCCACGAGCAGTACTTC
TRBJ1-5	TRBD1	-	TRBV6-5	CASSYDRGGNQPQHF	TGTGCCAGCAGTTACGACAGGGGAGGCAATCAGCCCCAGCATTTT
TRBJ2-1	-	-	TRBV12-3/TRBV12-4	CASEGGSYNEQFF	TGTGCCAGCGAAGGAGGGTCCTACAATGAGCAGTTCTTC
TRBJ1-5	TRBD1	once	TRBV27	CASSFRARGGDQPQHF	TGTGCCAGCAGTTTTAGAGCCAGGGGGGGGGATCAGCCCCAGCATTTT
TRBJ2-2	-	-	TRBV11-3	CASSLGRGTANTGELFF	TGTGCCAGCAGCTTAGGCCGGGGGACCGCGAACACCGGGGAGCTGTTTTTT
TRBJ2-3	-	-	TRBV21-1	CASIIRGRQGSTDTQYF	TGTGCCAGCATTATAAGGGGTCGGCAGGGGAGCACAGATACGCAGTATTTT
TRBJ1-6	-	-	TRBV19	CASTGGPYNSPLHF	TGTGCCAGTACCGGGGGTCCCTATAATTCACCCCTCCACTTT
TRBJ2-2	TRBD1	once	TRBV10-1	CASGDRVDTGELFF	TGCGCCAGCGGGGACAGGGTCGACACCGGGGAGCTGTTTTTT
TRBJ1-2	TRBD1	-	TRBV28	CASRVQGVGYGYTF	TGTGCCAGCAGAGTACAGGGGGTAGGCTATGGCTACACCTTC
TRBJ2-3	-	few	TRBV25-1	CASSEYSLTDTQYF	TGTGCCAGCAGTGAATATTCTCTCACAGATACGCAGTATTTT
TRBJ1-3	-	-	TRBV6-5	CASSYTTGPGNTIYF	TGTGCCAGCAGTTACACGACAGGTCCTGGAAACACCATATATTTT
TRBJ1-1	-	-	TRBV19	CASTWTETNTEAFF	TGTGCCAGTACATGGACAGAGACCAACACTGAAGCTTTCTTT
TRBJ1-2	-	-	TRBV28	CASSPPDSYGYTF	TGTGCCAGCAGTCCACCAGACAGCTATGGCTACACCTTC
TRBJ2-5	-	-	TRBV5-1	CASSLVGETQYF	TGCGCCAGCAGTCTAGTCGGGGAGACCCAGTACTTC
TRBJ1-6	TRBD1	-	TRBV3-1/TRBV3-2	CASSQEGGSPLHF	TGTGCCAGCAGCCAAGAAGGGGGCTCACCCCTCCACTTT
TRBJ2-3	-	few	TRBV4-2	CASSQDSGNTQYF	TGTGCCAGCAGCCAAGATAGTGGGAATACGCAGTATTTT
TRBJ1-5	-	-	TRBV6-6	CASSYSGADQPQHF	TGTGCCAGCAGTTACTCGGGTGCAGATCAGCCCCAGCATTTT
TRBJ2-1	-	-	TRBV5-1	CASENGGEQFF	TGCGCCAGCGAAAATGGGGGGGAGCAGTTCTTC
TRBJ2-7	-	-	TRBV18	CASSPPLGSSYEQYF	TGTGCCAGCTCACCGCCCCTGGGCAGTTCCTACGAGCAGTACTTC
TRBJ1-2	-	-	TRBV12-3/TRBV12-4	CASSLGPGGYTF	TGTGCCAGCAGTTTAGGTCCTGGGGGCTACACCTTC
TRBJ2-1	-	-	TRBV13	CASSFPRGAFDEQFF	TGTGCCAGCAGCTTTCCCAGGGGGGCCTTCGATGAGCAGTTCTTC
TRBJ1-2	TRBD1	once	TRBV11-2	CASSSEGARDGYTF	TGTGCCAGCAGCTCGGAGGGGGCGCGGGATGGCTACACCTTC
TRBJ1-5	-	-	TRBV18	CASSPSGRDQPQHF	TGTGCCAGCTCACCCTCAGGGAGGGATCAGCCCCAGCATTTT
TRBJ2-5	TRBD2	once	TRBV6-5	CASSYSTASGGETQYF	TGTGCCAGCAGTTACTCGACGGCTAGCGGGGGAGAGACCCAGTACTTC
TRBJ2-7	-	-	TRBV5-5	CASSFLLNAYEQYF	TGTGCCAGCAGCTTTTTACTAAACGCCTACGAGCAGTACTTC
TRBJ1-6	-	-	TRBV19	CASSMGPEGASPLHF	TGTGCCAGTAGTATGGGTCCTGAGGGCGCCTCACCCCTCCACTTT
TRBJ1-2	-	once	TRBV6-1	CASSGGPQGFDYGYTF	TGTGCCAGCAGTGGCGGCCCGCAGGGCTTCGACTATGGCTACACCTTC
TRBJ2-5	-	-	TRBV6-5	CASNEPDGETQYF	TGTGCCAGCAACGAGCCAGACGGAGAGACCCAGTACTTC
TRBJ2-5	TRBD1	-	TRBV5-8	CASSSRDRNQETQYF	TGTGCCAGCAGCAGCCGGGACAGAAACCAAGAGACCCAGTACTTC
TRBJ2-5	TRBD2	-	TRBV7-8	CASSLDLAGGKETQYF	TGTGCCAGCAGCTTAGATCTAGCGGGGGGGAAAGAGACCCAGTACTTC
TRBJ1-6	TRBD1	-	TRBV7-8	CASSSTGTGGSWTSYNSPLHF	TGTGCCAGCAGCTCTACCGGGACAGGGGGGTCGTGGACCTCCTATAATTCACCCCTCCACTTT
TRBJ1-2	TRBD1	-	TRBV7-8	CASSPHRGVGYGYTF	TGTGCCAGCAGCCCCCACAGGGGAGTGGGCTATGGCTACACCTTC
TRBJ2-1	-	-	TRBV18	CASSLWGGPSSYNEQFF	TGTGCCAGCTCCCTTTGGGGGGGCCCTAGCTCCTACAATGAGCAGTTCTTC
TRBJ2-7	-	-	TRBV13	CASSPGVGSSYEQYF	TGTGCCAGCAGCCCTGGGGTTGGCAGCTCCTACGAGCAGTACTTC
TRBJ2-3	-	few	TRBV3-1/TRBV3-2	CASSQFLADTQYF	TGTGCCAGCAGCCAATTCCTAGCGGATACGCAGTATTTT
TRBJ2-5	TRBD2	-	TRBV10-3	CAISEAGGPETQYF	TGTGCCATCAGTGAGGCGGGGGGGCCGGAGACCCAGTACTTC
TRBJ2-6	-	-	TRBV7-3	CASSPVDSGANVLTF	TGTGCCAGCAGTCCCGTAGACTCTGGGGCCAACGTCCTGACTTTC
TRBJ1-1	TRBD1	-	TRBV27	CASSFLRGGGGNTEAFF	TGTGCCAGCAGTTTTTTGAGAGGGGGCGGGGGGAACACTGAAGCTTTCTTT
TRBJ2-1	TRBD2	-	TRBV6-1	CASSEWASGGGDEQFF	TGTGCCAGCAGTGAATGGGCTAGCGGGGGAGGGGATGAGCAGTTCTTC
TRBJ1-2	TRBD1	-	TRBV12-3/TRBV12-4	CASRGQGKDGYTF	TGTGCCAGCAGAGGACAGGGAAAGGATGGCTACACCTTC
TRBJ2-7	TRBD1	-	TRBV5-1	CASSIGQGLVMGTDEQYF	TGCGCCAGCAGCATAGGACAGGGTCTTGTTATGGGTACGGACGAGCAGTACTTC
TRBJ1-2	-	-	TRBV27	CASSGKTGSPGGYTF	TGTGCCAGCAGTGGCAAAACAGGATCTCCGGGGGGCTACACCTTC
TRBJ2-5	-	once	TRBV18	CASSHSAANQETQYF	TGTGCCAGCTCACATTCGGCGGCCAATCAAGAGACCCAGTACTTC
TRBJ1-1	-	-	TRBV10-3	CAITPGGGKTEAFF	TGTGCCATCACCCCTGGGGGGGGGAAAACTGAAGCTTTCTTT
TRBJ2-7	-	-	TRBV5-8	CASSLGPPSGEQYF	TGTGCCAGCAGCTTGGGGCCCCCGAGCGGCGAGCAGTACTTC